Sequencing of this T cell receptor (beta chain) was carried out in a study of blood T cell repertoires in COVID-19. Turning to the study itself: COVID-19 samples from acute and convalescent phases originated in the United States, Italy and Spain.

V shed 3 bases and J 0 bases; nucleotides not matched to a gene: 5. This CDR3 has 15 amino acids. The germline CDR1 and CDR2 sequences are MDHEN and SYDVKM. Sequenced by immunoSEQ multiplex PCR; TCRdb stores in-frame clones only, minus some. The sample carries approximately 400,000 clones, 85% to 90% recorded once. The sequence was collected from a woman under 30 who had recovered from COVID-19. The sequencing input was PBMCs or T cells enriched from blood (not recorded which). The chain couples TRBV28 to TRBJ2-7, with 7 bases matching TRBD2. The CDR3, as DNA: TGTGCCAGCAGTTTTAGGTGGGGGGGCTCCTACGAGCAGTACTTC. It yields the protein CASSFRWGGSYEQYF.